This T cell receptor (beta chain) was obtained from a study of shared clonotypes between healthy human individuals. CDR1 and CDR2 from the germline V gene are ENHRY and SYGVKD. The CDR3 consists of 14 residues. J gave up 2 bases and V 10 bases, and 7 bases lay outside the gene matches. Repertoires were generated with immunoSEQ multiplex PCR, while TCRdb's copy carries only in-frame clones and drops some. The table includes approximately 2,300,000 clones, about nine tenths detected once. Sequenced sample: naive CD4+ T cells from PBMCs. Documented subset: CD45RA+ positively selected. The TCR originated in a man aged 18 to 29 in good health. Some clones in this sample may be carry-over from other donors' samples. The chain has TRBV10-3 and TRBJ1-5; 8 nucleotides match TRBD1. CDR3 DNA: TGTGCCAGTTCCGGGACAGGCGGCAATCAGCCCCAGCATTTT. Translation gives CASSGTGGNQPQHF.